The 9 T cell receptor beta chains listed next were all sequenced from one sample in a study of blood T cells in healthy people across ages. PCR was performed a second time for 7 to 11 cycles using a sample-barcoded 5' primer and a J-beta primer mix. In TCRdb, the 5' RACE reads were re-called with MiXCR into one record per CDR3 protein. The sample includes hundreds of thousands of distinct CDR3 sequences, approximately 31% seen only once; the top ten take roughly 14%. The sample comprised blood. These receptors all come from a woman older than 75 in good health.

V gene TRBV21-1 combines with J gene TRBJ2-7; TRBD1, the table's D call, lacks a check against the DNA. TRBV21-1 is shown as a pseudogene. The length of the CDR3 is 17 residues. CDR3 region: CASSKAPKGEAPYEQYF. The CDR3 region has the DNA TGTGCCAGCAGCAAGGCCCCCAAGGGCGAGGCCCCCTACGAGCAGTACTTC.

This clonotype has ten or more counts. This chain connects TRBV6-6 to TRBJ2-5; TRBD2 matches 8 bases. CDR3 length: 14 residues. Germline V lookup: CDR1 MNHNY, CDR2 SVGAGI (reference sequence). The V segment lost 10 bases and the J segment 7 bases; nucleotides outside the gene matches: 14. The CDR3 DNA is TGTGCCACTGGACTAGCCGCGGGTGTGGGGACCCAGTACTTC. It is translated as CATGLAAGVGTQYF.

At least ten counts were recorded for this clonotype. CDR3 nucleotide sequence: TGTGCCAGCAGTAAAGGGGACAGGGGCGGAACTAATGAAAAACTGTTTTTT. Its protein is CASSKGDRGGTNEKLFF. The chain has TRBV2 and TRBJ1-4; TRBD1 agrees at 10 bases. Germline V gives CDR1 SNHLY, CDR2 FYNNEI. The CDR3 covers 17 residues. The trim removed 5 bases at V and 1 base at J, leaving 7 bases unmatched.

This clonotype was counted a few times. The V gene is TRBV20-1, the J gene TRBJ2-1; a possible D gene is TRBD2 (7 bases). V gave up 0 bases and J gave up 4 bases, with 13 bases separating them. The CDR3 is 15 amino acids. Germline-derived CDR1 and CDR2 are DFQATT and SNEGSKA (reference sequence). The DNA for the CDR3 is TGCAGTGCTAGAGATGGGGGGGCGGCTTACAATGAGCAGTTCTTC. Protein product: CSARDGGAAYNEQFF.

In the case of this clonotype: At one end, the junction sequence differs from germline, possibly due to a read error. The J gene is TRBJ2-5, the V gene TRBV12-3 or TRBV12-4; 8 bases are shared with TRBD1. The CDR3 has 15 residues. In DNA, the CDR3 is TGTGCCAGCAGTTTGGCAGGGGGCGGGCAAGAGACCAAGTACTTC. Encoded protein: CASSLAGGGQETKYF.

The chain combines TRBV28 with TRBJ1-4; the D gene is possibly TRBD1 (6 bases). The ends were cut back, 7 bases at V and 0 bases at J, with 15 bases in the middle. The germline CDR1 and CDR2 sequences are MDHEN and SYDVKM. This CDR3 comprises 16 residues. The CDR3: CASIPGAGTTNEKLFF. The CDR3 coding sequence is TGTGCCAGCATACCAGGGGCGGGGACAACTAATGAAAAACTGTTTTTT.

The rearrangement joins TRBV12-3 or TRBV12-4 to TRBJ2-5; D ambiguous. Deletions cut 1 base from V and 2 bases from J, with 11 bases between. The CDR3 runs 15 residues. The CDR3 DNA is TGTGCCAGCAGTTTAGGCCAGATGGGGCAAGAGACCCAGTACTTC. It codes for CASSLGQMGQETQYF.

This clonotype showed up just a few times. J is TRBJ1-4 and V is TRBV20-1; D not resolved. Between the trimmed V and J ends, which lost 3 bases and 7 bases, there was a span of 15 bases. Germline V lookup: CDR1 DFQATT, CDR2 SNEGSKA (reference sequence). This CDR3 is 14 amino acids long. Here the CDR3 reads CSASPTGQGEKLFF. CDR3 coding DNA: TGCAGTGCTAGTCCCACGGGTCAAGGTGAAAAACTGTTTTTT.

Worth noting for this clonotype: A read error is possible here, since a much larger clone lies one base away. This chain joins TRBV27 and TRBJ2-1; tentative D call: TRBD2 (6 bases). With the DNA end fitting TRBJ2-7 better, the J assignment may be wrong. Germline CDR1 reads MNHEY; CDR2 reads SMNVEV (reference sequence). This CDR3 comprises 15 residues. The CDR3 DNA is TGTGCCAGCAGTGCGCGGGGTTCTTCCTACAATGAGCAGTACTTC. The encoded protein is CASSARGSSYNEQYF.